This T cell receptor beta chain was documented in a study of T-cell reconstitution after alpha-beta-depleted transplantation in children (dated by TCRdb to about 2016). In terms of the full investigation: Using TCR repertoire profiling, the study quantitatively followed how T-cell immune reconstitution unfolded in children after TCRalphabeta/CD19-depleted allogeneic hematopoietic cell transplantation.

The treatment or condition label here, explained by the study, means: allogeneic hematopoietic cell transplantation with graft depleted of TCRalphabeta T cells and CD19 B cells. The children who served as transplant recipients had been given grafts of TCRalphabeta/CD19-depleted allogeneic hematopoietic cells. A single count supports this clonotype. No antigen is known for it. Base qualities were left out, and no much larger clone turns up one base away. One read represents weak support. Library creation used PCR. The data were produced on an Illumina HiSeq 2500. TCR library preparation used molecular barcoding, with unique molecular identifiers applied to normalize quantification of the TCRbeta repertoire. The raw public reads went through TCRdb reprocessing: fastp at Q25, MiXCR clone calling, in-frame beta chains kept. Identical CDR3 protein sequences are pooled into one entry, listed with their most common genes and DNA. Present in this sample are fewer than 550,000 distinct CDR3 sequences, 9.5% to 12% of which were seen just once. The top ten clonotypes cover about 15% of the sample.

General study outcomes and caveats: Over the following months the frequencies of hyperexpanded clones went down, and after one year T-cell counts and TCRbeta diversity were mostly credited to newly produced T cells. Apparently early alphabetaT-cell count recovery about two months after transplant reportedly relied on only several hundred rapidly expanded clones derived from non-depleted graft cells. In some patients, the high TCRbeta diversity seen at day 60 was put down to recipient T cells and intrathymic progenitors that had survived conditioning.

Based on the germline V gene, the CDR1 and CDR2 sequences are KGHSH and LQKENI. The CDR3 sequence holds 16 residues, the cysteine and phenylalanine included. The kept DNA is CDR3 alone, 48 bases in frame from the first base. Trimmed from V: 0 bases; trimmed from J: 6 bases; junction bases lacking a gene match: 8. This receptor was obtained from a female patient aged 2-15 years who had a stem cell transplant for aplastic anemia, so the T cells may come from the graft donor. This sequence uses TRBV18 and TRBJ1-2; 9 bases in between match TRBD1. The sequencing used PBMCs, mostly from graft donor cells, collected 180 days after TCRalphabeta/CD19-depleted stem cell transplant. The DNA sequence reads TGTGCCAGCTCACCACCCCAAGGACAGGGGTTGAATGGCTACACCTTC. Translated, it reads CASSPPQGQGLNGYTF.